This TCR beta chain was obtained from a study of blood T cell repertoires in COVID-19. About the study: Samples of COVID-19 (acute and convalescent) were obtained from the United States, Italy and Spain. Sources were T cells, B-cell-depleted T cells, or PBMCs; the material itself was cDNA or gDNA.

The Seattle site enrolled patients during active infection and followed them longitudinally. Germline V gene sequence: CDR1 LNHDA, CDR2 SQIVND (reference sequence). CDR3 length: 15 residues. Trimming took 5 bases from V and 0 from J, leaving 11 bases between them. Authors' methods: Nucleated cell number was recorded as an estimate derived from reference gene primer amplification. Assay used: immunoSEQ multiplex PCR; TCRdb lists only in-frame clones, some missing. V, J and clone size derive from that table, while D and trimming were established from the DNA sequence. The sample contains around 210,000 clones, 85% of which appear only once.

This receptor was identified in a man aged 45 to 65 with COVID-19, enrolled during active disease. This chain joins TRBV19 and TRBJ1-5; no firm D call. Sequencing was performed on peripheral blood. This chain's CDR3 is CASSRVVSSNQPQHF. For the CDR3, the DNA is TGTGCCAGTAGTCGGGTGGTGAGTAGCAATCAGCCCCAGCATTTT.